This T cell receptor beta chain was sequenced for a study of memory CD8 T cells in hepatitis C reinfection. Described time point: peak reinfection, 3 to 8 weeks after reinfection detection. Sorted cells were sequenced directly ex vivo without any in vitro expansion. The Montreal HEPCO cohort supplied donors who inject drugs. The assay was immunoSEQ multiplex PCR, and TCRdb's table has in-frame clones only and misses some. Altogether more than 35,000 clones are present, 88% being singletons, with the ten largest covering 0.95% to 1.5%. This CDR3 region has 15 residues. From germline, CDR1 is SEHNR and CDR2 FQNEAQ (reference sequence). Trimming took 1 base from V and 1 from J, leaving 10 bases between them.

The TCR was taken from a man aged 18 to 29 with hepatitis C virus infection. The chain recombines TRBV7-9 with TRBJ2-5; D is ambiguous. Sequencing was carried out using naive CD8+ T cells sorted from blood. Here the CDR3 reads CASSLGAGPQETQYF. In DNA form, the CDR3 reads TGTGCCAGCAGCTTAGGGGCAGGCCCCCAAGAGACCCAGTACTTC. Full variable domain (missing parts from reference TRBV7-9 and TRBJ2-5): DTGVSQNPRHKITKRGQNVTFRCDPISEHNRLYWYRQTLGQGPEFLTYFQNEAQLEKSRLLSDRFSAERPKGSFSTLEIQRTEQGDSAMYLCASSLGAGPQETQYFGPGTRLLVL.